This T cell receptor (beta chain) was retrieved from a study of T cell responses to AZD1222 COVID-19 vaccine. Study-wide background: Investigators merged groups given second doses at roughly 4 or roughly 12 weeks. General study points: Among the donors, most were white British and more were female, and clonal diversity was possibly underestimated. Researchers report vaccine-associated CD4 TCRs spanning spike, with dominance at 160-218 and 743-854.

Data came from immunoSEQ multiplex PCR; TCRdb stores just in-frame clones and leaves some out. The sample holds 84,000 or so clones, around nine tenths seen once. With respect to this clone: Its antigen is currently unknown.

This specimen consisted of peripheral blood, obtained on day 0 of AZD1222 vaccination. The receptor comes from an adult in good health.

CDR3 region: CASSLDPGSSGNTIYF. The CDR3 DNA is TGTGCCAGCAGCCTAGATCCGGGATCCTCTGGAAACACCATATATTTT. This chain links TRBV5-4 with TRBJ1-3; no clear D gene. V was clipped by 4 bases and J by 0 bases, with 14 bases between them. Looked up from germline, CDR1 is SGHNT and CDR2 is YYREEE (reference sequence). The CDR3 consists of 16 residues.